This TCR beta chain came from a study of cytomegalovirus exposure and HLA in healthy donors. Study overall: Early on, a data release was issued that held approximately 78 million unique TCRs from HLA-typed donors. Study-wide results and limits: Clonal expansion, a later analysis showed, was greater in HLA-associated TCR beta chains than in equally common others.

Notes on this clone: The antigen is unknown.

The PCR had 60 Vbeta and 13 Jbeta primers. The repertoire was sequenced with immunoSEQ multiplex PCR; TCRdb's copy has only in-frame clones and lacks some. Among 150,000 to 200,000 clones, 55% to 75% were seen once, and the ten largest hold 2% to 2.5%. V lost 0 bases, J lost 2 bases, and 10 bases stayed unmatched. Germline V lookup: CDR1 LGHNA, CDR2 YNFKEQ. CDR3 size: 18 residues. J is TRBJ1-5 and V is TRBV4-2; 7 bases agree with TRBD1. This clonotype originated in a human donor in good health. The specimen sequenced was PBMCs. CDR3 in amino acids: CASSQDWGTGEGNQPQHF. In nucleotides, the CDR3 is TGTGCCAGCAGCCAAGATTGGGGAACAGGGGAGGGCAATCAGCCCCAGCATTTT.